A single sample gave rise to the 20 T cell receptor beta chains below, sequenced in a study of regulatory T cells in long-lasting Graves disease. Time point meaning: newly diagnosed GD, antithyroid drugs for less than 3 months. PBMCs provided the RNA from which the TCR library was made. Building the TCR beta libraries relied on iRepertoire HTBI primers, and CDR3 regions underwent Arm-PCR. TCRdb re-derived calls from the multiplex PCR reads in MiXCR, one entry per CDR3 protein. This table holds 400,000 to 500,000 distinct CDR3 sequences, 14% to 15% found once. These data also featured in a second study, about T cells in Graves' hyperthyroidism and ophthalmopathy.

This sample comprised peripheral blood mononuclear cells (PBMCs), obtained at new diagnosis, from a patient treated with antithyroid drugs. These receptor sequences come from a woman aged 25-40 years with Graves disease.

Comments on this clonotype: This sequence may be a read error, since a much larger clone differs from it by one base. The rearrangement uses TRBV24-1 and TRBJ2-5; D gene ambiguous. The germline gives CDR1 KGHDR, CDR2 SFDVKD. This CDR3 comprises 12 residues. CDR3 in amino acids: CAASDMAETQYF. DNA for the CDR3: TGTGCCGCCAGTGATATGGCAGAGACCCAGTACTTC.

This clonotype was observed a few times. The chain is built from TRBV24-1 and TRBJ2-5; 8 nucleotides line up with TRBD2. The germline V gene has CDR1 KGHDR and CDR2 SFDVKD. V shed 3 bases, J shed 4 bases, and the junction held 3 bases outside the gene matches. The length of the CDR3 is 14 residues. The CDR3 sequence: CATSDPSGRETQYF. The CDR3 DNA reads TGTGCCACCAGTGATCCCAGCGGGAGAGAGACCCAGTACTTC.

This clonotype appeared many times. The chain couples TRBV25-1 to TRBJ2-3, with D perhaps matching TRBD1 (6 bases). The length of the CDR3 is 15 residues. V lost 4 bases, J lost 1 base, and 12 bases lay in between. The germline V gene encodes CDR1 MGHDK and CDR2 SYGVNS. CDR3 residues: CASSGFKGGTDTQYF. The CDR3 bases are TGTGCCAGCAGTGGTTTCAAGGGGGGCACAGATACGCAGTATTTT.

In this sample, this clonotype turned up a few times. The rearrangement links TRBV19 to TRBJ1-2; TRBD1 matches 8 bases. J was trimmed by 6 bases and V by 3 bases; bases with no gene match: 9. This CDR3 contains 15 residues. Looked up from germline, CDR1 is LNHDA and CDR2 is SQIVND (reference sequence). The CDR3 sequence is CASSIWVDRENGYTF. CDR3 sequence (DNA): TGTGCCAGTAGTATTTGGGTGGACAGGGAAAATGGCTACACCTTC.

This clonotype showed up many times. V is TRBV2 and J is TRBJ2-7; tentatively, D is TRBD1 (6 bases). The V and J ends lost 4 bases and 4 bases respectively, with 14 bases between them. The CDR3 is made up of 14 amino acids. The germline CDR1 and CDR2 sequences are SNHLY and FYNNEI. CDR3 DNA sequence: TGTGCCAGCAGTGCGCAGGGGTCCCTTTACGAGCAGTACTTC. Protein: CASSAQGSLYEQYF.

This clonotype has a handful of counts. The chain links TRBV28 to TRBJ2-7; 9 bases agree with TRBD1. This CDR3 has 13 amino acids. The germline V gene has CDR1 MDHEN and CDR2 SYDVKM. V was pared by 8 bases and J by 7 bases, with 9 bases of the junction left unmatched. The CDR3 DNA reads TGTGCCAGCCGCCGGACAGGGGTTTTGGAGCAGTACTTC. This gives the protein CASRRTGVLEQYF.

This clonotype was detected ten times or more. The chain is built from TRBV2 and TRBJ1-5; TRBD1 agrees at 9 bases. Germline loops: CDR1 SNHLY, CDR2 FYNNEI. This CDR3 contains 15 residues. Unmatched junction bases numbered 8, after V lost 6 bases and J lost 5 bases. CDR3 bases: TGTGCCAGCAGGGGAACAGGGGGCCCGCATCAGCCCCAGCATTTT. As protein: CASRGTGGPHQPQHF.

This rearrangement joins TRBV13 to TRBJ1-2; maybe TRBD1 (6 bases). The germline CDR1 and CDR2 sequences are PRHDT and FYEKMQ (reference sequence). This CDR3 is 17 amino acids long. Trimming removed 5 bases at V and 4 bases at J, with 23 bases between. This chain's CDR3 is CASSPTQTGAGGYGYTF. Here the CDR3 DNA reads TGTGCCAGCAGCCCAACCCAGACGGGGGCTGGGGGCTATGGCTACACCTTC. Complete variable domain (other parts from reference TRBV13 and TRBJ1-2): AAGVIQSPRHLIKEKRETATLKCYPIPRHDTVYWYQQGPGQDPQFLISFYEKMQSDKGSIPDRFSAQQFSDYHSELNMSSLELGDSALYFCASSPTQTGAGGYGYTFGSGTRLTVV.

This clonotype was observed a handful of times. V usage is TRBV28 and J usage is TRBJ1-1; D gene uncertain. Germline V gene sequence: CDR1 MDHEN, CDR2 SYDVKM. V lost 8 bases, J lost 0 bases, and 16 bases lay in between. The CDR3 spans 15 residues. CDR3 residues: CASYDGLLMNTEAFF. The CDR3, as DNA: TGTGCCAGCTACGACGGTTTGTTAATGAACACTGAAGCTTTCTTT. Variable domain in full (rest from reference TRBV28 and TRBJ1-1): DVKVTQSSRYLVKRTGEKVFLECVQDMDHENMFWYRQDPGLGLRLIYFSYDVKMKEKGDIPEGYSVSREKKERFSLILESASTNQTSMYLCASYDGLLMNTEAFFGQGTRLTVV.

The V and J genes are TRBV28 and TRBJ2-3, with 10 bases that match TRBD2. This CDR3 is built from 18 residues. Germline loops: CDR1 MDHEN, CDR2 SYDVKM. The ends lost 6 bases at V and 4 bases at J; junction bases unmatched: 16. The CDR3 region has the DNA TGTGCCAGCAGCCCAGCGGGAGGGAAAGGGTCCTCCCCAGATACGCAGTATTTT. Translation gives CASSPAGGKGSSPDTQYF.

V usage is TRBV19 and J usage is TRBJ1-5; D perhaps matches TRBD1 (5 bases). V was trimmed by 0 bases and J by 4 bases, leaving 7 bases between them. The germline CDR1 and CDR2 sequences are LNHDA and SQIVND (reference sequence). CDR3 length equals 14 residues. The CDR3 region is CASSIDGGNQPQHF. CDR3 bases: TGTGCCAGTAGTATAGATGGGGGAAATCAGCCCCAGCATTTT.

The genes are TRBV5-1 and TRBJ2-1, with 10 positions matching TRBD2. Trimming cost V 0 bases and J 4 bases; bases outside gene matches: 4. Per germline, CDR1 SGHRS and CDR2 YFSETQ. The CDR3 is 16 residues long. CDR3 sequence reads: CASSLVTSGTYNEQFF. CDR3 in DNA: TGCGCCAGCAGCTTGGTAACTAGCGGGACTTACAATGAGCAGTTCTTC.

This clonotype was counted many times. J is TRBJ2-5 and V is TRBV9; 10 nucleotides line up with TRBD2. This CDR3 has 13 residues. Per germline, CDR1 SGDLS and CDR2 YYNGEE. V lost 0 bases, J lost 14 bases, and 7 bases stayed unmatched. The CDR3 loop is CASSVELAGETYF. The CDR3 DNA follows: TGTGCCAGCAGCGTAGAGCTAGCGGGAGAAACCTACTTC.

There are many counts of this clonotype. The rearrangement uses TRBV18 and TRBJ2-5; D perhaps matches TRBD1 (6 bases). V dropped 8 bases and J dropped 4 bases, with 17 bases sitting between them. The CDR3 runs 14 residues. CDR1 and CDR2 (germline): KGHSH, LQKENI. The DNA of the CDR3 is TGTGCCAGCAGCCCACCCACAGGGCGAGAGACCCAGTACTTC. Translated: CASSPPTGRETQYF. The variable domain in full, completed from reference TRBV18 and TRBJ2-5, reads NAGVMQNPRHLVRRRGQEARLRCSPMKGHSHVYWYRQLPEEGLKFMVYLQKENIIDESGMPKERFSAEFPKEGPSILRIQQVVRGDSAAYFCASSPPTGRETQYFGPGTRLLVL.

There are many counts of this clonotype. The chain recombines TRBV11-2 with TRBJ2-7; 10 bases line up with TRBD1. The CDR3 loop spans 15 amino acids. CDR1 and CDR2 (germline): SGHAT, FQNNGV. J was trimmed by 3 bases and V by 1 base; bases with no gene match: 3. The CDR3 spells CASSLVRTGGYEQYF. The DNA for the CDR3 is TGTGCCAGCAGCTTAGTTCGGACAGGGGGCTACGAGCAGTACTTC.

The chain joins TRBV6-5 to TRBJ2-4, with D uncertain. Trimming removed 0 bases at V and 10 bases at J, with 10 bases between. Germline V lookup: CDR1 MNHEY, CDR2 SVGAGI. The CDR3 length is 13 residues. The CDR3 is CASSYSTGLIQYF. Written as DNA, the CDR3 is TGTGCCAGCAGTTACTCGACGGGCCTAATTCAGTACTTC.

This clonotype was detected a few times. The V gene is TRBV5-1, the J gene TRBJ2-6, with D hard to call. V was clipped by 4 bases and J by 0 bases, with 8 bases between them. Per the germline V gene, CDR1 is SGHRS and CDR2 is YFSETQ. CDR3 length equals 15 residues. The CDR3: CASSTANSGANVLTF. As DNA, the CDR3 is TGCGCCAGCAGCACAGCGAACTCTGGGGCCAACGTCCTGACTTTC.

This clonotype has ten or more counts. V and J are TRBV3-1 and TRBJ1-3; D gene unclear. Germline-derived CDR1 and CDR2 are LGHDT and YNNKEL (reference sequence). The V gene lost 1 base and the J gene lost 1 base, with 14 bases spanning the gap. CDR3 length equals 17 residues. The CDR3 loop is CASSQVFRTESGNTIYF. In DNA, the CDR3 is TGTGCCAGCAGCCAAGTCTTTCGGACGGAATCTGGAAACACCATATATTTT.

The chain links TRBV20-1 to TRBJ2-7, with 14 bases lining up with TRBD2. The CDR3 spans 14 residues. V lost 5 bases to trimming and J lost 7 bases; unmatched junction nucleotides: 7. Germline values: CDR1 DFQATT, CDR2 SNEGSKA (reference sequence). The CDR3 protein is CSAGLAGGGVEQYF. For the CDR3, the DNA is TGCAGTGCTGGACTAGCGGGAGGAGGCGTAGAGCAGTACTTC.

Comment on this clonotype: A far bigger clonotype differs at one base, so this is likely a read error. CDR3 sequence (DNA): TGTGCCAGCAGTTTCGGCGGGTTGCCTTACAATGAGCAGTACTTC. Residues: CASSFGGLPYNEQYF. The V gene is TRBV12-3 or TRBV12-4, the J gene TRBJ2-7; possible D gene TRBD2, 5 bases. This CDR3 is built from 15 residues. Trimming cost V 3 bases and J 7 bases, with 19 bases left between them.